This TCR beta chain was sequenced for a study of T cells in Graves' hyperthyroidism and ophthalmopathy. About the research overall: Peripheral blood was taken when the disease was first diagnosed, before any treatment began.

The study, taken as a whole, reports: Blood samples included most of the expanded thyroid clonotypes exceeding 0.001.

Regions amplified from RNA transcripts were the TCR beta CDR3 regions. TCR CDR3 regions were first amplified by RT-PCR with HTBI primers. TCRdb reprocessed the multiplex PCR reads via MiXCR and lists one record per CDR3 protein. The sample gives approximately 400,000 distinct CDR3 sequences, approximately 15% of which show up once; over 25% is in the top ten. Trimming shortened V by 3 bases and J by 10 bases, and 7 bases separated the two germline ends. The CDR3 is 11 amino acids. Looked up from germline, CDR1 is MDHEN and CDR2 is SYDVKM. This clonotype was seen ten or more times. Its antigen is still unknown. Diagnosis rested on symptoms, serum thyroxine and TRAb, thyroid ultrasound, and orbital computed tomography. Fresh peripheral blood, approximately 9.1 ml, was the source of the PBMCs.

V usage is TRBV28 and J usage is TRBJ2-1; the D is unclear. The sequencing input was blood. The sequence was obtained from a woman in her twenties or thirties with Graves' hyperthyroidism. The CDR3 protein is CASSLKAEQFF. Here the CDR3 DNA reads TGTGCCAGCAGTTTGAAGGCGGAGCAGTTCTTC.